These T cell receptor beta chains were read from a single sample in a study of patients and donors after allogeneic stem cell transplantation. TCRdb reprocessed the RT-PCR reads via MiXCR and lists one record per CDR3 protein. The repertoire has 920,000 or so distinct CDR3 sequences, more than 15% of them found once; the top ten carry 5% to 6.5%. The sequenced sample consisted of blood, either unsorted or a sorted T cell fraction (not recorded which). The source of these receptors is a human donor who was either an allogeneic HSCT recipient or a stem cell or donor lymphocyte infusion donor (not recorded which). It is not recorded whose cells these are; they may come from a transplant donor. The CDR3 runs from the conserved cysteine through the conserved F or W. D genes are given only for firm matches. Size values are once, few and many counts, or a class for expanded clones, and some rows have none.

>.|15|once|TRBJ2-3|TRBV15
CATRYGGGRTDTQYF
TGTGCCACCAGGTACGGCGGGGGCAGGACAGATACGCAGTATTTT
>.|14|many|TRBJ2-1|TRBV29-1
CSVEIASSYNEQFF
TGCAGCGTTGAGATAGCGAGCTCCTACAATGAGCAGTTCTTC
>TRBD2|14|many|TRBJ2-5|TRBV20-1
CSASGAGARETQYF
TGCAGTGCTAGCGGTGCGGGAGCCCGAGAGACCCAGTACTTC
>TRBD2|13|few|TRBJ2-1|TRBV25-1
CASTRTSTNEQFF
TGTGCCAGCACACGGACTAGCACAAATGAGCAGTTCTTC
>.|11|few|TRBJ1-1|TRBV10-3
CATGMNTEAFF
TGTGCCACCGGGATGAACACTGAAGCTTTCTTT
>.|14|few|TRBJ1-1|TRBV6-1
CASLFLTPNTEAFF
TGTGCCAGCCTTTTCCTAACCCCGAACACTGAAGCTTTCTTT
>.|15|.|TRBJ2-6|TRBV20-1
CSAITGHTGANVLTF
TGCAGTGCTATCACAGGACATACTGGGGCCAACGTCCTGACTTTC
>TRBD1|17|.|TRBJ2-2|TRBV7-2
CASSRRQGARYTGELFF
TGTGCCAGCAGCCGACGACAGGGGGCGCGTTACACCGGGGAGCTGTTTTTT
>.|13|.|TRBJ2-7|TRBV4-1
CASSPRGKYEQYF
TGCGCCAGCAGCCCGAGAGGCAAGTACGAGCAGTACTTC
>.|15|few|TRBJ1-5|TRBV24-1
CATSEAQGSNQPQHF
TGTGCCACCAGTGAAGCACAGGGATCAAATCAGCCCCAGCATTTT
>.|12|few|TRBJ1-1|TRBV30
CAWSTGDGEAFF
TGTGCCTGGAGTACCGGCGACGGAGAAGCTTTCTTT
>.|13|few|TRBJ2-7|TRBV30
CAWNLRGSNEQYF
TGTGCCTGGAATTTGAGGGGATCGAACGAGCAGTACTTC
>TRBD1|15|.|TRBJ2-7|TRBV7-8
CASSLRTGISYEQYF
TGTGCCAGCAGCTTAAGGACAGGGATCTCCTACGAGCAGTACTTC
>.|16|once|TRBJ2-3|TRBV4-3
CASSQEGIGATDTQYF
TGCGCCAGCAGCCAAGAGGGGATAGGGGCCACAGATACGCAGTATTTT
>TRBD1|16|few|TRBJ2-7|TRBV27
CASSLYSGTATLEQYF
TGTGCCAGCAGTTTATATTCCGGGACAGCTACCCTCGAGCAGTACTTC
>.|16|few|TRBJ2-7|TRBV7-2
CASSLEFGQGYYEQYF
TGTGCCAGCAGCTTAGAGTTTGGGCAGGGCTACTACGAGCAGTACTTC
>.|15|few|TRBJ1-1|TRBV5-1
CASSSLKSVNTEAFF
TGCGCCAGCAGCTCGTTGAAGAGCGTGAACACTGAAGCTTTCTTT